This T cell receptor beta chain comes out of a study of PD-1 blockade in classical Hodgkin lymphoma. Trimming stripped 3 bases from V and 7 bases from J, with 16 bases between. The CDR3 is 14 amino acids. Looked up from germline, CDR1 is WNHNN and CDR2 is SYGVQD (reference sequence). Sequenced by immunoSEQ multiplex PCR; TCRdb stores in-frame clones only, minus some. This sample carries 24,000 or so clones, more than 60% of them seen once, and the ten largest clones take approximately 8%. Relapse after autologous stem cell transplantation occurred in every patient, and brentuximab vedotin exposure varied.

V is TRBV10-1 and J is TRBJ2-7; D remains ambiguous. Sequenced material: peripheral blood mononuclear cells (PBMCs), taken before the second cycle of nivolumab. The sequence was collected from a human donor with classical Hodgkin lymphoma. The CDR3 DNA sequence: TGCGCCAGCAGTGATAACGTGGCGGTAGGGGAGCAGTACTTC. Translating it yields CASSDNVAVGEQYF.